The subject of this entry is one T cell receptor beta chain. This sample is part of a study of blood T cell repertoires in COVID-19. Overall study context: Sites in the United States, Italy and Spain provided acute and convalescent COVID-19 samples.

The method was immunoSEQ multiplex PCR; TCRdb's version includes in-frame clones alone and lacks a portion of them. The sample has 200,000 to 300,000 clones; around 89% are singletons. CDR3 length equals 17 residues. Germline-derived CDR1 and CDR2 are SGHTS and YDEGEE. The junction had 11 bases not matched to a gene; V was cut back by 4 bases and J by 3 bases. The chain is built from TRBV5-8 and TRBJ2-2; 8 nucleotides agree with TRBD1. Sample: peripheral blood. The sequence derives from a woman aged 40 to 49 with acute or convalescent COVID-19. CDR3 coding DNA: TGTGCCAGCAGCGCCGGACAGGGAGTCTGGGACACCGGGGAGCTGTTTTTT. As protein: CASSAGQGVWDTGELFF.